This entry lists 20 T cell receptor beta chains sequenced from one sample in a study of blood T cell repertoires in COVID-19. Sequencing was performed with immunoSEQ multiplex PCR; in TCRdb, only in-frame clones are kept and a portion is missing. Of under 350,000 clones in the sample, around 84% were seen once. The sample was peripheral blood. Receptors were obtained from a man aged 70 or older with acute or convalescent COVID-19.

The CDR3 here is CATRQGRGIYEQYF. CDR3 nucleotide sequence: TGTGCCACTAGACAGGGCAGGGGGATCTACGAGCAGTACTTC. The genes are TRBV19 and TRBJ2-7, with 7 positions matching TRBD1. Per the germline V gene, CDR1 is LNHDA and CDR2 is SQIVND (reference sequence). The CDR3 totals 14 residues. J lost 3 bases, V lost 10 bases, and 12 bases had no gene match.

This chain connects TRBV18 to TRBJ2-7; a weak D match, TRBD1 (5 bases). CDR3 length: 16 amino acids. Germline V gene data show CDR1 as KGHSH and CDR2 as LQKENI. The V end lost 3 bases, the J end lost 0 bases, and 15 bases lay between the germline ends. The CDR3 reads CASSPTDRYPSYEQYF. CDR3 in DNA: TGTGCCAGCTCACCCACCGACAGATACCCCTCCTACGAGCAGTACTTC.

CDR3 coding DNA: TGTGCCAGTCCAGAAAACCGACTAGCGAACACAGATACGCAGTATTTT. Its protein is CASPENRLANTDTQYF. This chain connects TRBV2 to TRBJ2-3; TRBD2 aligns across 8 bases. J lost 2 bases, V lost 9 bases, and 13 bases had no gene match. Germline CDR1 reads SNHLY; CDR2 reads FYNNEI. The CDR3 consists of 16 residues.

This rearrangement joins TRBV2 to TRBJ1-1; D uncertain. CDR1 and CDR2 (germline): SNHLY, FYNNEI. V lost 5 bases and J lost 4, with 17 bases in between. This CDR3 region has 15 residues. The CDR3 nucleotides are TGTGCCAGCAGTAGAAGGGAATTGGAGGTCACTGAAGCTTTCTTT. This gives the protein CASSRRELEVTEAFF.

The gene calls are TRBV7-8 and TRBJ1-2; D is undetermined. Germline V CDR1 and CDR2: SGHVS, FQNEAQ. This CDR3 is 14 amino acids long. The V end lost 1 base, the J end lost 0 bases, and 6 bases lay between the germline ends. CDR3 amino acids: CASSLGRANYGYTF. In nucleotides, the CDR3 is TGTGCCAGCAGCTTAGGGAGGGCTAACTATGGCTACACCTTC.

The chain is built from TRBV7-8 and TRBJ2-1; 10 bases are shared with TRBD2. V gave up 5 bases and J gave up 6 bases; unmatched junction bases: 10. In germline, CDR1 is SGHVS, CDR2 FQNEAQ. This CDR3 has 16 amino acids. The CDR3 sequence: CASSAGVGLASNEQFF. The CDR3 coding sequence is TGTGCCAGCAGCGCAGGAGTGGGACTAGCGAGCAATGAGCAGTTCTTC.

This clone has only a few counts. This chain joins TRBV30 and TRBJ1-2, with 9 bases that match TRBD1. Losses at the gene ends were 4 bases for V and 6 bases for J; bases not matched to a gene: 3. This CDR3 region has 12 residues. Germline CDR1 GTSNPN, CDR2 SVGIG (reference sequence). The CDR3 bases are TGTGCCTGGAACCGGGACAGGGATGGCTACACCTTC. As protein: CAWNRDRDGYTF.

The chain couples TRBV11-2 to TRBJ1-3; the D is unclear. The V end was cut by 4 bases, the J end by 1 base, with 8 bases between. Germline V gene sequence: CDR1 SGHAT, CDR2 FQNNGV. The CDR3 covers 14 residues. The CDR3 coding sequence is TGTGCCAGCAGCTCGGCAGGATCTGGAAACACCATATATTTT. This encodes CASSSAGSGNTIYF.

This chain uses TRBV3-1 (or the pseudogene TRBV3-2) with TRBJ1-6; 8 bases line up with TRBD1. Looked up from germline, CDR1 is LGHDT and CDR2 is YNNKEL (reference sequence). After removal of 5 bases from V and 9 bases from J, the junction contained 6 bases not matched to a gene. This CDR3 is 14 amino acids long. CDR3 amino acids: CASSGGQGVSPLHF. The CDR3 DNA follows: TGTGCCAGCAGCGGCGGACAGGGAGTTTCACCCCTCCACTTT.

This chain connects TRBV2 to TRBJ2-1; 7 bases map to TRBD1. Germline V CDR1 and CDR2: SNHLY, FYNNEI. This CDR3 is 15 amino acids long. After removal of 5 bases from V and 4 bases from J, the junction contained 8 bases not matched to a gene. The CDR3 DNA sequence: TGTGCCAGCAGTAGGGACAGTCGGGGATACAATGAGCAGTTCTTC. It specifies CASSRDSRGYNEQFF.

The chain recombines TRBV12-1 with TRBJ2-7; no check of the table's D call, TRBD1, against the DNA was made. TRBV12-1 is a pseudogene. CDR3 length: 17 residues. CDR3 region: CASSPSQTGQSLREQYF. The CDR3 DNA reads as TGTGCCAGCAGCCCCTCTCAAACCGGACAGAGCCTTCGGGAGCAGTACTTC.

Only a few counts were recorded for this clone. This rearrangement joins TRBV15 to TRBJ1-6; D gene unclear. V was trimmed by 6 bases and J by 2 bases, leaving 8 bases between them. Germline V gene sequence: CDR1 LNHNV, CDR2 YYDKDF (reference sequence). The CDR3 is made up of 14 amino acids. The CDR3 region is CATRAGPYNSPLHF. CDR3 nucleotide sequence: TGTGCCACCAGGGCGGGCCCCTATAATTCACCCCTCCACTTT. The variable domain in full, with the rest retrieved from reference TRBV15 and TRBJ1-6, is DAMVIQNPRYQVTQFGKPVTLSCSQTLNHNVMYWYQQKSSQAPKLLFHYYDKDFNNEADTPDNFQSRRPNTSFCFLDIRSPGLGDTAMYLCATRAGPYNSPLHFGNGTRLTVT.

The chain links TRBV28 to TRBJ1-2, with 8 bases aligning to TRBD1. Germline trimming cut 4 bases from V and 4 bases from J; bases unmatched to any gene: 5. This CDR3 spans 14 amino acids. Germline V lookup: CDR1 MDHEN, CDR2 SYDVKM. CDR3 nucleotides: TGTGCCAGCAGTTACCAGGGGGCTGCCTATGGCTACACCTTC. Amino acids: CASSYQGAAYGYTF.

J is TRBJ2-1 and V is TRBV27; the match to TRBD2 covers 14 bases. V shed 2 bases, J shed 0 bases, and the junction held 12 bases outside the gene matches. Germline V CDR1 and CDR2: MNHEY, SMNVEV (reference sequence). The CDR3 runs to 21 residues. The CDR3 DNA follows: TGTGCCAGCAGTTTACTCCCCTTGGGACTAGCGGGGGTTAGCTCCTACAATGAGCAGTTCTTC. Translated, it gives CASSLLPLGLAGVSSYNEQFF.

The chain is built from TRBV7-2 and TRBJ2-7; D unresolved. Trimming cost V 4 bases and J 0 bases, with 4 bases left between them. Germline values: CDR1 SGHTA, CDR2 FQGNSA. The CDR3 totals 12 residues. CDR3: CASSWSSYEQYF. The DNA of the CDR3 is TGTGCCAGCAGCTGGAGCTCCTACGAGCAGTACTTC.

V and J are TRBV11-2 and TRBJ2-5, with TRBD1 as a possible D gene (6 bases). CDR1 SGHAT and CDR2 FQNNGV come from the germline V gene. The ends were cut back, 5 bases at V and 5 bases at J, with 9 bases in the middle. CDR3 length equals 12 residues. CDR3: CASSHTGETQYF. The CDR3 nucleotides read TGTGCCAGCAGCCATACAGGGGAGACCCAGTACTTC.

The chain employs TRBV29-1 and TRBJ2-2, with 7 bases matching TRBD1. Germline V gene sequence: CDR1 SQVTM, CDR2 ANQGSEA. The V and J ends lost 5 bases and 6 bases, in that order; junction bases with no gene match: 9. This CDR3 is 14 amino acids long. CDR3 DNA sequence: TGCAGCGTTAAACGACAGGGTACCGCCGGGGAGCTGTTTTTT. Translating gives CSVKRQGTAGELFF.

This clone was seen only a few times. The CDR3 sequence: CASSLQTGTSSGNTIYF. Written as DNA, the CDR3 is TGTGCCAGCTCACTACAGACAGGGACCAGCTCTGGAAACACCATATATTTT. V is TRBV18 and J is TRBJ1-3; TRBD1 aligns across 7 bases. J was trimmed by 0 bases and V by 4 bases; bases with no gene match: 9. The CDR3 covers 17 residues. Germline CDR1 is KGHSH and CDR2 is LQKENI.

The chain has TRBV18 and TRBJ2-7; D ambiguous. The germline V gene encodes CDR1 KGHSH and CDR2 LQKENI. Trimming removed 4 bases at V and 1 base at J, with 8 bases between. The CDR3 is made up of 13 amino acids. The CDR3 DNA sequence: TGTGCCAGCTCACGCTCAGTTTCCTACGAGCAGTACTTC. This codes for CASSRSVSYEQYF.

The V and J genes are TRBV28 and TRBJ1-1; 8 bases agree with TRBD1. The germline CDR1 and CDR2 sequences are MDHEN and SYDVKM. The CDR3 is 16 residues long. The junction had 10 bases not matched to a gene; V was cut back by 6 bases and J by 1 base. CDR3 sequence reads: CASRDRVETWNTEAFF. The CDR3 DNA reads as TGTGCCAGCAGGGACAGGGTAGAAACATGGAACACTGAAGCTTTCTTT.